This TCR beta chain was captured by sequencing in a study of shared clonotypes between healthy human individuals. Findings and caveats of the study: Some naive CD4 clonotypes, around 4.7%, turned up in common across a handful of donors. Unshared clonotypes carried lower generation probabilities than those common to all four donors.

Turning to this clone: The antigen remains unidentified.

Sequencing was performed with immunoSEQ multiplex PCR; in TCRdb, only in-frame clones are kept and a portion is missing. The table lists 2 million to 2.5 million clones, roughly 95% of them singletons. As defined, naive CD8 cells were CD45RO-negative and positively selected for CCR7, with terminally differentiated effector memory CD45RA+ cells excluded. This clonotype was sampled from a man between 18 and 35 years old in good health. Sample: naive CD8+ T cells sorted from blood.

The CDR3 DNA reads as TGCGCCAGCAGCCAATCCAGGGGTACCTCCTACGAGCAGTACTTC. This codes for CASSQSRGTSYEQYF. The chain joins TRBV4-1 to TRBJ2-7; D possibly corresponds to TRBD1 (6 bases). This CDR3 is 15 amino acids long. Deletions cut 2 bases from V and 0 bases from J, with 11 bases between. Per the germline V gene, CDR1 is MGHRA and CDR2 is YSYEKL.